These T cell receptor beta chains were read from a single sample in a study of blood T cell repertoires in COVID-19. Sequencing was performed with immunoSEQ multiplex PCR; in TCRdb, only in-frame clones are kept and a portion is missing. The sample lists 150,000 to 200,000 clones; roughly nine tenths were seen once. The source material was peripheral blood. The receptors stem from a man between 18 and 29 years old who had recovered from COVID-19. Both conserved end residues are part of each CDR3. Not every row has a clone size; where given, it reads once, few, many or a size class.

- | TRBJ2-3 | TRBV7-3 | CASSLSAGRTDTQYF
- | TRBJ2-1 | TRBV20-1 | CSASAGSSYNEQFF
- | TRBJ1-3 | TRBV19 | CASSMGSYSGNTIYF
- | TRBJ1-5 | TRBV7-2 | CASSRTGTNQPQHF
few | TRBJ2-1 | TRBV4-3 | CASSQETGQVF
- | TRBJ2-5 | TRBV18 | CASSSDEGTQYF
- | TRBJ2-5 | TRBV23-1 | CASSHHSGAGEETQYF
- | TRBJ2-3 | TRBV9 | CASSVAAGVSTDTQYF
- | TRBJ2-6 | TRBV4-3 | CASSQAGGSGANVLTF
- | TRBJ2-7 | TRBV30 | CAWTRSLLYSYEQYF
- | TRBJ1-6 | TRBV7-2 | CASSLEGTGNNSPLHF
- | TRBJ2-1 | TRBV6-6 | CASSYLYNEQFF
- | TRBJ1-2 | TRBV19 | CASSTRALRSYGYTF
- | TRBJ2-6 | TRBV5-1 | CASSYGTGVTSGANVLTF
- | TRBJ2-3 | TRBV5-1 | CASSLARGGTDTQYF
- | TRBJ1-4 | TRBV5-4 | CASSWSNEKLFF
- | TRBJ1-2 | TRBV9 | CASSRGEGIPNYGYTF
- | TRBJ2-7 | TRBV5-1 | CASSHPSGKISHEQYF